The TCR beta chain described here comes from a study of T cells in Graves' hyperthyroidism and ophthalmopathy. In its sample, this clonotype was seen a few times. Antigen: not known. The investigators amplified TCR beta CDR3 regions from RNA transcripts. First-round RT-PCR targeting the TCR CDR3 was performed with the HTBI primer set. TCRdb independently ran MiXCR on the multiplex PCR reads; one entry per CDR3 protein. The table has 690,000 or so distinct CDR3 sequences, 18% seen once. Diagnosis rested on symptoms, serum thyroxine and TRAb, thyroid ultrasound, and orbital computed tomography. When hyperthyroidism was first diagnosed, the blood sample was taken, preceding any ophthalmopathy symptoms. Points from the study as a whole: A 13 V-J signature model discriminated ophthalmopathy versus stable hyperthyroidism. Most thyroid clonotypes expanded above 0.001 appeared in blood too.

This TCR derives from a woman aged 45-60 years with Graves' hyperthyroidism that later progressed to Graves' ophthalmopathy. The sample consisted of blood.

The CDR3 region is CASSEPPVQETQYF. CDR3 nucleotides: TGTGCCAGCAGTGAACCCCCAGTGCAGGAGACCCAGTACTTC. The J gene is TRBJ2-5, the V gene TRBV6-1; D is undetermined. This CDR3 has 14 amino acids. Germline assignment: CDR1 MNHNS and CDR2 SASEGT. Trimming shortened V by 2 bases and J by 5 bases, and 12 bases separated the two germline ends.